Each of the 11 T cell receptor beta chains below was sequenced from the same sample in a study of T-cell reconstitution after alpha-beta-depleted transplantation in children. The TCRbeta library was prepared with unique molecular identifiers. TCRdb re-called the PCR reads with MiXCR, one entry per CDR3 protein. The top ten hold 13% of the sample, which has about 200,000 distinct CDR3 sequences, just over 14% seen once. Sequenced here: PBMCs from the stem cell graft donor, sampled from the stem cell graft. Receptor source: a human donor who donated a stem cell graft to a child with acute lymphoblastic leukemia.

This clonotype was seen ten or more times. J is TRBJ2-2 and V is TRBV6-2 or TRBV6-3; D may match TRBD1 or TRBD2 (5 bases each). Trimming removed 5 bases at V and 9 bases at J, with 19 bases between. Germline V gives CDR1 MNHEY, CDR2 SVGEGT. The CDR3 loop spans 15 amino acids. CDR3 nucleotide sequence: TGTGCCAGCAGTCAACTAGGGGACCCTCCGAGGGAGCTGTTTTTT. Amino acid sequence: CASSQLGDPPRELFF.

This clonotype was seen many times. The chain joins TRBV12-3 or TRBV12-4 to TRBJ2-5; 8 nucleotides agree with TRBD1. With 7 bases clipped from V and 5 bases from J, the junction kept 15 bases outside the gene matches. The CDR3 runs to 16 residues. This chain's CDR3 is CASTLGSRGLAETQYF. The CDR3 nucleotides read TGTGCCAGCACCCTAGGGTCCAGGGGGCTCGCGGAGACCCAGTACTTC.

This clonotype has ten or more counts. The chain links TRBV11-2 to TRBJ2-7; D unresolved. V was clipped by 5 bases and J by 6 bases, with 14 bases between them. The V gene's germline CDR1 is SGHAT and CDR2 FQNNGV. The CDR3 is 13 amino acids. In nucleotides, the CDR3 is TGTGCCAGCAGCCATCAAACCTGGGGCGAGCAGTACTTC. Its protein product is CASSHQTWGEQYF. The full variable domain, with the rest looked up from reference TRBV11-2 and TRBJ2-7, is EAGVAQSPRYKIIEKRQSVAFWCNPISGHATLYWYQQILGQGPKLLIQFQNNGVVDDSQLPKDRFSAERLKGVDSTLKIQPAKLEDSAVYLCASSHQTWGEQYFGPGTRLTVT.

This clonotype was seen many times. The chain has TRBV9 and TRBJ2-2; D may match TRBD1 or TRBD2 (5 bases each). CDR1 and CDR2 from the germline V gene are SGDLS and YYNGEE. V was pared by 6 bases and J by 7 bases, with 13 bases between. The CDR3 runs to 13 residues. CDR3 bases: TGTGCCAGCACGGGACCGACCGGCGGGGAGCTGTTTTTT. Translated: CASTGPTGGELFF.

This clonotype was recorded at least ten times. CDR3 DNA sequence: TGCAGTGCTAGAGGGCACAATGAGCAGTTCTTC. This encodes CSARGHNEQFF. The chain couples TRBV20-1 to TRBJ2-1; D is ambiguous. Germline CDR1 DFQATT, CDR2 SNEGSKA (reference sequence). With 1 base removed from V and 5 bases from J, the gap between germline ends came to 3 bases. CDR3 length: 11 amino acids.

This CDR3 reads CSVVPAGSGEQYF. CDR3 DNA sequence: TGCAGCGTTGTTCCAGCGGGGTCCGGCGAGCAGTACTTC. This chain links TRBV29-1 with TRBJ2-7; 7 nucleotides agree with TRBD2. After removal of 4 bases from V and 6 bases from J, the junction contained 9 bases not matched to a gene. The CDR3 contains 13 residues. Germline values: CDR1 SQVTM, CDR2 ANQGSEA.

This clonotype was counted many times. This chain connects TRBV5-1 to TRBJ2-5; D remains unclear. The germline CDR1 and CDR2 sequences are SGHRS and YFSETQ. The CDR3 contains 14 residues. V gave up 4 bases and J gave up 0 bases, with 10 bases separating them. CDR3 bases: TGCGCCAGCAGCATGGGCCGGTACCAAGAGACCCAGTACTTC. The encoded protein is CASSMGRYQETQYF. Based on the CDR3 plus reference TRBV5-1 and TRBJ2-5, the full variable domain is KAGVTQTPRYLIKTRGQQVTLSCSPISGHRSVSWYQQTPGQGLQFLFEYFSETQRNKGNFPGRFSGRQFSNSRSEMNVSTLELGDSALYLCASSMGRYQETQYFGPGTRLLVL.

At least ten counts were recorded for this clonotype. The chain combines TRBV10-3 with TRBJ2-5, with a weak D call TRBD2 (6 bases). This CDR3 has 13 amino acids. V was cut by 6 bases and J by 4 bases, with 12 bases left in between. Germline V gene sequence: CDR1 ENHRY, CDR2 SYGVKD. CDR3 nucleotides: TGTGCCATCAGCGAACAAGCGGGAGAGACCCAGTACTTC. It codes for CAISEQAGETQYF.

The chain couples TRBV5-1 to TRBJ2-2, with D perhaps given as TRBD1 or TRBD2 (6 bases each). The CDR3 consists of 15 residues. V was clipped by 6 bases and J by 3 bases, with 15 bases between them. Germline values: CDR1 SGHRS, CDR2 YFSETQ. The chain's CDR3 is CASNPGALDTGELFF. DNA for the CDR3: TGCGCCAGCAATCCGGGGGCGTTGGACACCGGGGAGCTGTTTTTT.

This clonotype was picked up many times. V and J are TRBV7-9 and TRBJ2-7, with 8 bases that match TRBD2. This CDR3 region has 15 residues. J lost 6 bases, V lost 5 bases, and 12 bases had no gene match. Looked up from germline, CDR1 is SEHNR and CDR2 is FQNEAQ (reference sequence). In DNA, the CDR3 is TGTGCCAGCAGCCCCTCTGCCAGCGGGAGAGGCGAGCAGTACTTC. This sequence encodes CASSPSASGRGEQYF. Filled out from reference TRBV7-9 and TRBJ2-7, the complete variable domain reads DTGVSQNPRHKITKRGQNVTFRCDPISEHNRLYWYRQTLGQGPEFLTYFQNEAQLEKSRLLSDRFSAERPKGSFSTLEIQRTEQGDSAMYLCASSPSASGRGEQYFGPGTRLTVT.

This clonotype has at least ten counts. The gene calls are TRBV4-1 and TRBJ2-1; 7 bases are shared with TRBD2. The J segment lost 6 bases and the V segment lost 10 bases, leaving 9 bases of the junction unmatched. Germline V CDR1 and CDR2: MGHRA, YSYEKL. This CDR3 spans 13 amino acids. CDR3 coding DNA: TGCGCCACCGTCGGGGGGTTCCTCAATGAGCAGTTCTTC. Translation: CATVGGFLNEQFF.